This T cell receptor beta chain was found in a study of metastatic and nonmetastatic thyroid tumors. Study background: Where malignant and benign thyroid patients were concerned, repertoires were compared across blood and tumor or nodule tissue.

Original processing methods: A classifier of distant metastasis in papillary thyroid cancer was built from CDR3 differences (across clinicopathological groups). MiXCR was used by TCRdb to re-call the PCR reads. The V and J calls here are based on TCRdb, not the publication. The table lists 5,000 to 8,000 clones, approximately 31% of them singletons. Among the patients, none had received any treatment before thyroid surgery. The CDR3 consists of 14 residues. V was shortened by 4 bases and J by 0 bases, with 9 bases between the two germline ends. CDR1 MDHEN and CDR2 SYDVKM come from the germline V gene.

The sequence derives from a female donor with papillary thyroid cancer or a benign thyroid nodule (not recorded which). Some clones in this sample may be carry-over from other donors' samples. V usage is TRBV28 and J usage is TRBJ1-1; no definite D call. Source material: adjacent normal tissue. As DNA, the CDR3 is TGTGCCAGCAGTTCCGTCCGATTGAACACTGAAGCTTTCTTT. Its protein is CASSSVRLNTEAFF.